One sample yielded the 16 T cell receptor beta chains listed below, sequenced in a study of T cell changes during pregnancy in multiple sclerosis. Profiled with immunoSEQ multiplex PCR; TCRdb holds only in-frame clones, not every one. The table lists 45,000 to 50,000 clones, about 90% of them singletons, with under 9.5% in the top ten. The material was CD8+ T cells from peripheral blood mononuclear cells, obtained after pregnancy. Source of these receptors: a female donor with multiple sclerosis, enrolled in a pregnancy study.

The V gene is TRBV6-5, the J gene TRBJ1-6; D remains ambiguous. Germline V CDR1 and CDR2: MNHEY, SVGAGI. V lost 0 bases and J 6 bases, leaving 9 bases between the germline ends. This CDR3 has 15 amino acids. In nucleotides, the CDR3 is TGTGCCAGCAGTTACTCGAGTGGGCTTAATTCACCCCTCCACTTT. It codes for CASSYSSGLNSPLHF.

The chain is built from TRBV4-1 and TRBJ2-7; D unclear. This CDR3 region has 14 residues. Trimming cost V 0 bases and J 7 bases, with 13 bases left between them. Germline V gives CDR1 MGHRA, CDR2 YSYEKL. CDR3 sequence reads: CASSQETTFGEQYF. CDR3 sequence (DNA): TGCGCCAGCAGCCAAGAGACAACGTTCGGTGAGCAGTACTTC.

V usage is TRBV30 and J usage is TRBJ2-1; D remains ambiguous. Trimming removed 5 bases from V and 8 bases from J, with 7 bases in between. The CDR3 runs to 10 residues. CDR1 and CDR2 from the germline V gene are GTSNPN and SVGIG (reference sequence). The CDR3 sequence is CAWVDYEQFF. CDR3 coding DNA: TGTGCCTGGGTAGATTATGAGCAGTTCTTC.

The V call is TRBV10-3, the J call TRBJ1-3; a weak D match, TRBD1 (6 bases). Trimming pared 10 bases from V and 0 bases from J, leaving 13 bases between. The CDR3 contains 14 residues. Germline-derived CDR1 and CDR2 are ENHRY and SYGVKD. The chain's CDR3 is CATAGATSGNTIYF. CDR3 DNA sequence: TGTGCCACGGCAGGGGCTACCTCTGGAAACACCATATATTTT.

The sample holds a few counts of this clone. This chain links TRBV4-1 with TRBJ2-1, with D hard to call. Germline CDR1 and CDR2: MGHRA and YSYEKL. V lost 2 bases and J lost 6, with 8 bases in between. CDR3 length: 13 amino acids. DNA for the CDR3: TGCGCCAGCAGCCAATCTGCTAGCAATGAGCAGTTCTTC. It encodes CASSQSASNEQFF.

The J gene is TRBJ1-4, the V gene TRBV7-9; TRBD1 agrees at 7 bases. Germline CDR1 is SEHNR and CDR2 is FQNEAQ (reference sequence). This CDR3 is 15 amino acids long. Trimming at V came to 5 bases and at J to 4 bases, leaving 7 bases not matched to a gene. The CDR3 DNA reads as TGTGCCAGCAGCCGACGGACAGGACTTAATGAAAAACTGTTTTTT. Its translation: CASSRRTGLNEKLFF.

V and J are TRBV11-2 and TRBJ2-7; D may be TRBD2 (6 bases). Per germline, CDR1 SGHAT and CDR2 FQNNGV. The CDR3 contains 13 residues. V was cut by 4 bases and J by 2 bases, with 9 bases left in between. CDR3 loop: CASSSGLAYEQYF. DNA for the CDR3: TGTGCCAGCAGCTCGGGACTCGCCTACGAGCAGTACTTC.

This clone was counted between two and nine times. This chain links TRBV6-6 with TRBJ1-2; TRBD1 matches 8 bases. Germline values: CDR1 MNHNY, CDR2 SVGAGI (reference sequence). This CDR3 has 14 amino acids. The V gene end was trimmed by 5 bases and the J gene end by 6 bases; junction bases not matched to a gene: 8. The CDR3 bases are TGTGCCAGCAGTGGAGAACAGGGGGAAAATGGCTACACCTTC. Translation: CASSGEQGENGYTF.

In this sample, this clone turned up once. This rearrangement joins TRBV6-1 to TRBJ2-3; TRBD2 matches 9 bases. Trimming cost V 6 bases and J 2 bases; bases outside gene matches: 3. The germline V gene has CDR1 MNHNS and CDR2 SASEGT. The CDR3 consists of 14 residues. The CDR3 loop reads CASSPSGDTDTQYF. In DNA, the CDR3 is TGTGCCAGCAGCCCTAGCGGGGACACAGATACGCAGTATTTT.

CDR3 residues: CASSWTSGSNEQFF. DNA of the CDR3: TGTGCCAGCAGCTGGACTAGCGGGAGCAATGAGCAGTTCTTC. The rearrangement links TRBV5-4 to TRBJ2-1; TRBD2 matches 13 bases. The CDR3 runs 14 residues. Per germline, CDR1 SGHNT and CDR2 YYREEE (reference sequence). V was clipped by 3 bases and J by 6 bases; unmatched bases: 0.

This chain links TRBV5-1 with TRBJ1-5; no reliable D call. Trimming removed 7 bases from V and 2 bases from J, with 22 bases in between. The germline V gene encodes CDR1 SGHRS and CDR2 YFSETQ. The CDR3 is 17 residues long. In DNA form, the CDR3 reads TGCGCCAGCCCCACCAAAACAGCTATAGGTGGCAATCAGCCCCAGCATTTT. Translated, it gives CASPTKTAIGGNQPQHF.

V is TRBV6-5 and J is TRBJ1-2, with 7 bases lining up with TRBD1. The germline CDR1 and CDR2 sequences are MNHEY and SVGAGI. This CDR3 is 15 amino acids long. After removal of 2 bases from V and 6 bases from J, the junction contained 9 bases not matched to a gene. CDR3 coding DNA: TGTGCCAGCAGTTACCAAGGGGGCTCCGACAATGGCTACACCTTC. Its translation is CASSYQGGSDNGYTF.

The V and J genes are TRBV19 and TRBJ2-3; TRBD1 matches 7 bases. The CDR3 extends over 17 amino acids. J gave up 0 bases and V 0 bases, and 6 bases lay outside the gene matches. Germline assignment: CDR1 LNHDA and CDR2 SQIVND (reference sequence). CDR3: CASSIDLQGDSTDTQYF. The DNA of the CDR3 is TGTGCCAGTAGTATAGATCTGCAGGGGGATAGCACAGATACGCAGTATTTT.

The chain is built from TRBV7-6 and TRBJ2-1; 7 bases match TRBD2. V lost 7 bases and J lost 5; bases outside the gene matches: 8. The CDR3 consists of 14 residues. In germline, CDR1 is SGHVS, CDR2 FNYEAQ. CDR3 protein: CASILGEGNNEQFF. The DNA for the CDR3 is TGTGCCAGCATCCTTGGGGAGGGCAACAATGAGCAGTTCTTC.

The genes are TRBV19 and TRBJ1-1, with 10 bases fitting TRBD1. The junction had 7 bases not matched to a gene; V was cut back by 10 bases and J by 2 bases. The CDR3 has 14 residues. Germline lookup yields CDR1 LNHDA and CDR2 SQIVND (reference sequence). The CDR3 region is CAISTGGSNTEAFF. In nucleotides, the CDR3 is TGTGCCATTTCGACAGGGGGCAGCAACACTGAAGCTTTCTTT.

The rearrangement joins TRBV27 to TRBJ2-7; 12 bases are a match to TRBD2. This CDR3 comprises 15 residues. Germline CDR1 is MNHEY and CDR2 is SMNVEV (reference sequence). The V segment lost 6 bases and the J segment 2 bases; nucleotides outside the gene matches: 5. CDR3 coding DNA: TGTGCCAGCAGCATTACTAGCGGGAGGCCCTACGAGCAGTACTTC. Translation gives CASSITSGRPYEQYF.